The 30 T cell receptor beta chains reported below all come from one sample, sequenced in a study of T-cell reconstitution after alpha-beta-depleted transplantation in children. For TCRbeta, the library was prepared with unique molecular identifiers. TCRdb passed the PCR reads through MiXCR, listing each CDR3 protein once. The sample carries just under 350,000 distinct CDR3 sequences, 15% to 20% recorded once. The sample was PBMCs, mostly from graft donor cells, taken 360 days after TCRalphabeta/CD19-depleted stem cell transplant. All receptors derive from a male patient between 2 and 10 years old who had a stem cell transplant for acute lymphoblastic leukemia, so the T cells may come from the graft donor.

The chain employs TRBV9 and TRBJ2-2; TRBD1 or TRBD2 may be the D gene (5 bases each). The CDR3 has 17 residues. The V gene's germline CDR1 is SGDLS and CDR2 YYNGEE. V lost 0 bases and J 0 bases, leaving 12 bases between the germline ends. For the CDR3, the DNA is TGTGCCAGCAGCGTAGTCCCCGGGACGCCGAACACCGGGGAGCTGTTTTTT. Amino acid sequence: CASSVVPGTPNTGELFF.

This clonotype has a handful of counts. The chain joins TRBV11-1 to TRBJ2-2, with TRBD1 as a possible D gene (5 bases). Germline loops: CDR1 SGHAT, CDR2 FQDESV (reference sequence). Trimming stripped 5 bases from V and 1 base from J, with 23 bases between. This CDR3 contains 19 residues. In DNA form, the CDR3 reads TGTGCCAGCAGCCCCGACCTAAGGCTCAGGGATTGGAACACCGGGGAGCTGTTTTTT. The encoded protein is CASSPDLRLRDWNTGELFF.

Comment on this clonotype: The junction departs from the called germline gene at one end, perhaps through a read error. The CDR3 region is CASSPPANPGNTIYF. In nucleotides, the CDR3 is TGTGCCAGCAGCCCTCCCGCCAACCCTGGGAACACCATATATTTT. V is TRBV14 and J is TRBJ1-3; D is undetermined. Germline CDR1 is SGHDN and CDR2 is FVKESK. The CDR3 loop spans 15 amino acids.

This clonotype was observed a few times. This chain connects TRBV5-1 to TRBJ2-3; possible D gene TRBD2, 5 bases. V lost 1 base and J lost 2, with 14 bases in between. The germline V gene has CDR1 SGHRS and CDR2 YFSETQ. This CDR3 is built from 16 residues. CDR3 protein: CASSLYGGLFTDTQYF. CDR3 coding DNA: TGCGCCAGCAGCTTGTATGGAGGCCTTTTCACAGATACGCAGTATTTT.

The sample holds a few counts of this clonotype. V gene TRBV25-1 combines with J gene TRBJ1-1; D possibly corresponds to TRBD1 (6 bases). V lost 1 base to trimming and J lost 8 bases, with 11 bases between them. Germline loops: CDR1 MGHDK, CDR2 SYGVNS. CDR3 length: 13 residues. The CDR3, as DNA: TGTGCCAGCAGTGAATCGTCAGGGGCCGAAGCTTTCTTT. Protein product: CASSESSGAEAFF. The full variable domain, rest sourced from reference TRBV25-1 and TRBJ1-1, is EADIYQTPRYLVIGTGKKITLECSQTMGHDKMYWYQQDPGMELHLIHYSYGVNSTEKGDLSSESTVSRIRTEHFPLTLESARPSHTSQYLCASSESSGAEAFFGQGTRLTVV.

The J gene is TRBJ2-7, the V gene TRBV30, with TRBD2 matching 8 bases. This CDR3 has 13 amino acids. Germline V gives CDR1 GTSNPN, CDR2 SVGIG (reference sequence). The V gene end was trimmed by 1 base and the J gene end by 4 bases; junction bases not matched to a gene: 3. CDR3 residues: CAWSGSSGYEQYF. CDR3 nucleotide sequence: TGTGCCTGGAGTGGATCTAGCGGGTACGAGCAGTACTTC.

This clonotype was counted many times. The rearrangement joins TRBV29-1 to TRBJ2-7; D remains ambiguous. Trimming left V 2 bases short and J 2 bases short, with 10 bases between. Germline CDR1 is SQVTM and CDR2 is ANQGSEA. The CDR3 extends over 13 amino acids. CDR3: CSVESPSTYEQYF. In DNA form, the CDR3 reads TGCAGCGTTGAAAGCCCTTCCACCTACGAGCAGTACTTC.

This chain joins TRBV11-2 and TRBJ2-3; the D gene could be TRBD1 or TRBD2 (5 bases each). The germline V and J ends were trimmed by 6 bases and 5 bases, with 21 bases remaining between them. Per germline, CDR1 SGHAT and CDR2 FQNNGV. The CDR3 spans 16 residues. The CDR3, as DNA: TGTGCCAGCAGAACACGCCTCACAGGAGAGGGAGATACGCAGTATTTT. Its translation: CASRTRLTGEGDTQYF.

This clonotype was seen more than once but under ten times. The chain links TRBV15 to TRBJ2-5, with D perhaps matching TRBD1 or TRBD2 (5 bases each). The germline V and J ends were trimmed by 0 bases and 2 bases, with 7 bases remaining between them. Germline V lookup: CDR1 LNHNV, CDR2 YYDKDF (reference sequence). The CDR3 consists of 14 residues. CDR3 nucleotides: TGTGCCACCAGCAGAGATTGGGGGCAAGAGACCCAGTACTTC. This translates into CATSRDWGQETQYF.

This clonotype was detected a few times. The chain combines TRBV15 with TRBJ2-1; no firm D call. Germline CDR1 reads LNHNV; CDR2 reads YYDKDF (reference sequence). Trimming took 3 bases from V and 0 from J, leaving 12 bases between them. This CDR3 spans 16 amino acids. The CDR3 reads CATSSLVSSSYNEQFF. For the CDR3, the DNA is TGTGCCACCAGCAGCCTCGTTTCTAGCTCCTACAATGAGCAGTTCTTC.

This clonotype was recorded a few times. The chain has TRBV2 and TRBJ1-1, with 7 bases that match TRBD1. The CDR3 extends over 15 amino acids. The germline V gene has CDR1 SNHLY and CDR2 FYNNEI. V shed 6 bases, J shed 11 bases, and the junction held 18 bases outside the gene matches. The CDR3 sequence: CASRELGQDLSGAFF. The CDR3 DNA reads TGTGCCAGCAGAGAACTAGGACAGGACCTTTCGGGGGCTTTCTTT.

The J gene is TRBJ2-5, the V gene TRBV28; possibly TRBD1 for D (6 bases). Germline V gene sequence: CDR1 MDHEN, CDR2 SYDVKM. The CDR3 is 17 residues long. V shed 5 bases and J shed 5 bases, with 24 bases lying between them. This CDR3 is CASSRMPPTQGWETQYF. The CDR3 nucleotides are TGTGCCAGCAGTCGCATGCCCCCTACTCAGGGGTGGGAGACCCAGTACTTC.

The chain is built from TRBV27 and TRBJ2-5; TRBD2 matches at 11 bases. Germline V gene sequence: CDR1 MNHEY, CDR2 SMNVEV (reference sequence). The CDR3 is 17 residues long. J gave up 7 bases and V 6 bases, and 16 bases lay outside the gene matches. CDR3 protein: CASRGSSSGRNTRTQYF. The CDR3 DNA follows: TGTGCCAGCAGGGGGTCCTCTAGCGGGAGGAATACACGGACCCAGTACTTC.

This rearrangement joins TRBV12-3 or TRBV12-4 to TRBJ1-2, with 9 bases lining up with TRBD1. The trim removed 3 bases at V and 4 bases at J, leaving 3 bases unmatched. This CDR3 spans 14 amino acids. The CDR3 DNA sequence: TGTGCCAGCAGTTTTGGGACAGGGCTCTATGGCTACACCTTC. Amino acids: CASSFGTGLYGYTF.

This clonotype was observed a handful of times. The chain has TRBV21-1 and TRBJ1-1; whether TRBD1, the table's D call, matches the DNA was not checked. TRBV21-1 is a recognized pseudogene. This CDR3 spans 14 amino acids. The CDR3 protein is CASRTRGGSTEAFF. The CDR3 coding sequence is TGTGCCAGCCGCACAAGGGGGGGGAGCACTGAAGCTTTCTTT.

The chain is built from TRBV4-3 and TRBJ1-5; TRBD1 might be the D (5 bases). With 1 base removed from V and 0 bases from J, the gap between germline ends came to 7 bases. The CDR3 runs to 15 residues. In germline, CDR1 is LGHNA, CDR2 YSLEER. The CDR3 sequence is CASSQAGPSNQPQHF. CDR3 nucleotides: TGCGCCAGCAGCCAAGCGGGACCTAGCAATCAGCCCCAGCATTTT.

This chain connects TRBV30 to TRBJ2-5; possibly TRBD2 for D (5 bases). Germline CDR1 GTSNPN, CDR2 SVGIG (reference sequence). The CDR3 contains 15 residues. Trimming removed 0 bases from V and 0 bases from J, with 11 bases in between. The DNA for the CDR3 is TGTGCCTGGAGTGTACGGGATTGGTACCAAGAGACCCAGTACTTC. Translated, it gives CAWSVRDWYQETQYF.

This rearrangement joins TRBV4-3 to TRBJ2-3, with 12 nucleotides matching TRBD2. Germline assignment: CDR1 LGHNA and CDR2 YSLEER. The CDR3 runs to 17 residues. V lost 5 bases to trimming and J lost 2 bases; unmatched junction nucleotides: 8. CDR3: CASSSWTSGTPTDTQYF. CDR3 in DNA: TGCGCCAGCAGCTCCTGGACTAGCGGGACCCCCACAGATACGCAGTATTTT.

There are many counts of this clonotype. The chain combines TRBV15 with TRBJ1-3; weak D call: TRBD1 (5 bases). V was pared by 3 bases and J by 4 bases, with 10 bases between. Germline loops: CDR1 LNHNV, CDR2 YYDKDF (reference sequence). The CDR3 length is 14 residues. Here the CDR3 reads CATSRSGFGNTIYF. CDR3 coding DNA: TGTGCCACCAGCAGGTCAGGGTTCGGAAACACCATATATTTT.

This clonotype was recorded at least ten times. The rearrangement uses TRBV24-1 and TRBJ2-7, with 7 bases aligning to TRBD1. Germline assignment: CDR1 KGHDR and CDR2 SFDVKD. V trimming: 7 bases; J trimming: 5 bases; junction bases outside the gene matches: 10. The CDR3 loop spans 14 amino acids. CDR3 in amino acids: CATRGQRRMDEQYF. In DNA, the CDR3 is TGTGCCACCAGGGGACAGCGTAGAATGGACGAGCAGTACTTC.

The chain joins TRBV28 to TRBJ1-1, with a tentative D call TRBD1 (5 bases). Germline assignment: CDR1 MDHEN and CDR2 SYDVKM. V was pared by 2 bases and J by 0 bases, with 19 bases between. The length of the CDR3 is 18 residues. The CDR3 here is CASSLRQPYIGMNTEAFF. The CDR3 DNA reads TGTGCCAGCAGTTTAAGACAGCCCTACATCGGCATGAACACTGAAGCTTTCTTT.

In its sample, this clonotype was seen a few times. V usage is TRBV5-1 and J usage is TRBJ2-3; 9 nucleotides agree with TRBD1. Germline-derived CDR1 and CDR2 are SGHRS and YFSETQ. The ends lost 0 bases at V and 5 bases at J; junction bases unmatched: 4. There are 15 residues in the CDR3. The CDR3 spells CASSLGTGAGDTQYF. CDR3 in DNA: TGCGCCAGCAGCTTGGGGACAGGGGCAGGAGATACGCAGTATTTT.

The chain is built from TRBV10-3 and TRBJ2-2; no definite D call. The V gene's germline CDR1 is ENHRY and CDR2 SYGVKD. V lost 7 bases to trimming and J lost 1 base, with 16 bases between them. This CDR3 is built from 16 residues. CDR3 DNA sequence: TGTGCCATCACCGATCGCCGCCAGTGGAACACCGGGGAGCTGTTTTTT. Its translation is CAITDRRQWNTGELFF.

The chain couples TRBV20-1 to TRBJ2-1; tentatively, D is TRBD1 or TRBD2 (5 bases each). V lost 5 bases and J lost 4, with 18 bases in between. CDR3 length equals 15 residues. Germline V CDR1 and CDR2: DFQATT, SNEGSKA (reference sequence). This CDR3 is CSARGPPEGYNEQFF. In DNA, the CDR3 is TGCAGTGCTCGGGGACCTCCAGAGGGTTACAATGAGCAGTTCTTC.

This chain joins TRBV6-1 and TRBJ2-2; perhaps TRBD1 as D (6 bases). This CDR3 comprises 16 residues. V dropped 5 bases and J dropped 6 bases, with 19 bases sitting between them. The germline CDR1 and CDR2 sequences are MNHNS and SASEGT. CDR3 DNA: TGTGCCAGCAGTCGATCCGGGACAAGGGCAGCCGGGGAGCTGTTTTTT. The encoded protein is CASSRSGTRAAGELFF.

The genes are TRBV10-3 and TRBJ2-2; D is ambiguous. In germline, CDR1 is ENHRY, CDR2 SYGVKD. Trimming took off 1 base at V and 0 bases at J, with 6 bases between the two ends. CDR3 size: 15 residues. The CDR3 loop reads CAISEYYSNTGELFF. The CDR3 coding sequence is TGTGCCATCAGTGAGTACTACTCGAACACCGGGGAGCTGTTTTTT.

This chain connects TRBV4-1 to TRBJ2-3; D is unclear. The V end lost 2 bases, the J end lost 2 bases, and 14 bases lay between the germline ends. This CDR3 spans 16 amino acids. CDR1 is MGHRA and CDR2 is YSYEKL in the germline V gene. The CDR3 protein is CASSQNGWLITDTQYF. Here the CDR3 DNA reads TGCGCCAGCAGCCAAAACGGCTGGCTAATCACAGATACGCAGTATTTT.

V and J are TRBV12-3 or TRBV12-4 and TRBJ2-7; D is perhaps TRBD1 (6 bases). V was shortened by 8 bases and J by 1 base, with 9 bases between the two germline ends. The CDR3 is 12 amino acids. CDR3 DNA: TGTGCCAGCCAGGGGTTATCCTACGAGCAGTACTTC. Amino acids: CASQGLSYEQYF.

This sequence joins TRBV12-3 or TRBV12-4 and TRBJ2-1; 13 bases line up with TRBD2. CDR3 length: 17 amino acids. Losses at the gene ends were 5 bases for V and 4 bases for J; bases not matched to a gene: 8. The CDR3 protein is CASSVLAGGLSYNEQFF. The CDR3 bases are TGTGCCAGCAGTGTACTAGCGGGAGGGTTGTCATACAATGAGCAGTTCTTC.

This clonotype occurred many times. V gene TRBV27 combines with J gene TRBJ2-3; TRBD1 aligns across 7 bases. This CDR3 contains 15 residues. Germline V gene sequence: CDR1 MNHEY, CDR2 SMNVEV (reference sequence). J was trimmed by 2 bases and V by 4 bases; bases with no gene match: 6. The CDR3 DNA is TGTGCCAGCAGTTCTTGGACAGGTCCCACAGATACGCAGTATTTT. Its protein is CASSSWTGPTDTQYF.